Listed here are 9 T cell receptor beta chains from one sample, sequenced in a study of T cells in narcolepsy. Generated by immunoSEQ multiplex PCR, the TCRdb table keeps only in-frame clones and is missing some. The table has roughly 8,100 clones, roughly 60% seen once. Sequencing was done on a sample of CD45RA- memory CD8+ T cells from PBMCs. All receptors come from a human donor with narcolepsy.

By sample fraction, this clone is medium-sized. J is TRBJ1-3 and V is TRBV2, with D perhaps matching TRBD1 (6 bases). There are 14 residues in the CDR3. The V gene's germline CDR1 is SNHLY and CDR2 FYNNEI. V was pared by 8 bases and J by 1 base, with 12 bases between. The CDR3 protein is CASLTGDSGNTIYF. DNA of the CDR3: TGTGCCAGCCTGACAGGTGATTCTGGAAACACCATATATTTT.

The chain has TRBV9 and TRBJ2-7; a possible D gene is TRBD2 (6 bases). Germline V gene sequence: CDR1 SGDLS, CDR2 YYNGEE. Trimming cost V 3 bases and J 3 bases, with 19 bases left between them. CDR3 length equals 16 residues. The CDR3 DNA reads TGTGCCAGCAGCGAGGGTTCGACCGGGGGATTCTACGAGCAGTACTTC. Protein: CASSEGSTGGFYEQYF. The variable domain in full, completed from reference TRBV9 and TRBJ2-7, reads DSGVTQTPKHLITATGQRVTLRCSPRSGDLSVYWYQQSLDQGLQFLIQYYNGEERAKGNILERFSAQQFPDLHSELNLSSLELGDSALYFCASSEGSTGGFYEQYFGPGTRLTVT.

This chain uses TRBV19 with TRBJ2-3; 9 bases match TRBD2. Germline CDR1 LNHDA, CDR2 SQIVND (reference sequence). V shed 3 bases and J 0 bases; nucleotides not matched to a gene: 22. This CDR3 has 22 residues. The CDR3 protein is CASSIFLGSSGDPSPSTDTQYF. CDR3 nucleotides: TGTGCCAGTAGTATCTTCTTAGGGTCTAGCGGGGACCCATCCCCAAGCACAGATACGCAGTATTTT.

This chain connects TRBV30 to TRBJ1-6; D unresolved. Germline V gene lookup returns CDR1 GTSNPN and CDR2 SVGIG (reference sequence). Deletions cut 2 bases from V and 6 bases from J, with 11 bases between. The CDR3 is 14 amino acids. This CDR3 reads CAWSPGRANSPLHF. CDR3 DNA: TGTGCCTGGAGTCCTGGGAGGGCTAATTCACCCCTCCACTTT.

With regard to this clone: This same CDR3 is encoded by further DNA sequences in the sample. J is TRBJ1-2 and V is TRBV20-1; D is uncertain. The CDR3 loop spans 9 amino acids. The V end was cut by 6 bases, the J end by 8 bases, with 7 bases between. CDR1 and CDR2 from the germline V gene are DFQATT and SNEGSKA (reference sequence). CDR3: CSAKGGYTF. DNA for the CDR3: TGCAGTGCCAAGGGCGGCTACACCTTC.

The CDR3, as DNA: TGCGCCAGCAGTGAGACAGGGATCACTGAAGCTTTCTTT. Translation gives CASSETGITEAFF. V and J are TRBV10-1 and TRBJ1-1; weak D call: TRBD1 (6 bases). The ends were cut back, 2 bases at V and 4 bases at J, with 8 bases in the middle. The CDR3 is 13 amino acids. Germline CDR1 WNHNN, CDR2 SYGVQD (reference sequence).

This clone was detected only a few times. This chain uses TRBV9 with TRBJ2-7; D is tentatively TRBD1 or TRBD2 (6 bases each). CDR3 size: 14 residues. Germline assignment: CDR1 SGDLS and CDR2 YYNGEE. V shed 3 bases and J shed 7 bases, with 17 bases lying between them. In DNA form, the CDR3 reads TGTGCCAGCAGCGAGGGGGGAGGCATCTTGGAGCAGTACTTC. This translates into CASSEGGGILEQYF.

Here the CDR3 DNA reads TGTGCCAGCTTGGGACAGGGTCTAACAGATACGCAGTATTTT. Protein sequence: CASLGQGLTDTQYF. This chain links TRBV18 with TRBJ2-3; 9 bases fit TRBD1. With 7 bases clipped from V and 3 bases from J, the junction kept 5 bases outside the gene matches. This CDR3 has 14 amino acids. Germline loops: CDR1 KGHSH, CDR2 LQKENI.

This clone showed up just a few times. CDR3: CASRTSVSDTQYF. In nucleotides, the CDR3 is TGTGCCAGCAGGACTAGCGTGTCAGATACGCAGTATTTT. The V gene is TRBV27, the J gene TRBJ2-3; TRBD2 matches at 8 bases. V lost 6 bases and J lost 4; bases outside the gene matches: 3. This CDR3 spans 13 amino acids. Per the germline V gene, CDR1 is MNHEY and CDR2 is SMNVEV (reference sequence).